These 6 T cell receptor beta chains were all obtained from the same sample, sequenced in a study of shared clonotypes between healthy human individuals. Naive CD8 cells comprised CD45RO-negative, CCR7-positively selected cells, excluding terminally differentiated effector memory CD45RA+ cells. Produced via immunoSEQ multiplex PCR; TCRdb's table is partial and in-frame only. The sample records some 2,000,000 clones, roughly 94% being singletons. Sequencing used naive CD8+ T cells sorted from blood. The receptors shown here come from a man aged 18 to 30 in good health.

This clone was found once. This chain links TRBV7-2 with TRBJ1-2; D unclear. The CDR3 extends over 16 amino acids. V was clipped by 3 bases and J by 8 bases, with 22 bases between them. Germline V gene lookup returns CDR1 SGHTA and CDR2 FQGNSA. The CDR3 sequence is CASSFGILEWNSGYTF. In DNA, the CDR3 is TGTGCCAGCAGCTTCGGGATTCTCGAGTGGAATTCGGGCTACACCTTC.

Of note for this clone: This specimen includes other DNA sequences encoding the same CDR3. The chain couples TRBV2 to TRBJ2-7; 11 bases map to TRBD2. The CDR3 sequence is 15 residues long. The trim removed 6 bases at V and 0 bases at J, leaving 4 bases unmatched. Germline loops: CDR1 SNHLY, CDR2 FYNNEI. The CDR3 loop is CASSGTSGSSYEQYF. The CDR3 nucleotides are TGTGCCAGCAGCGGTACTAGCGGGAGCTCCTACGAGCAGTACTTC.

The chain employs TRBV11-2 and TRBJ2-3; D remains unclear. The V gene lost 5 bases and the J gene lost 0 bases, with 15 bases spanning the gap. Germline CDR1 and CDR2: SGHAT and FQNNGV. The CDR3 runs 16 residues. In nucleotides, the CDR3 is TGTGCCAGCAGCACCGGAATAGGGAAAAGCACAGATACGCAGTATTTT. Amino acids: CASSTGIGKSTDTQYF. Drawing the rest from reference TRBV11-2 and TRBJ2-3, the complete variable domain is EAGVAQSPRYKIIEKRQSVAFWCNPISGHATLYWYQQILGQGPKLLIQFQNNGVVDDSQLPKDRFSAERLKGVDSTLKIQPAKLEDSAVYLCASSTGIGKSTDTQYFGPGTRLTVL.

This clone was detected only once. The CDR3, as DNA: TGCGCCAGCAGCTTGGATCCAGGTTTCTATGGCTACACCTTC. It yields the protein CASSLDPGFYGYTF. V usage is TRBV5-1 and J usage is TRBJ1-2; D is ambiguous. Trimming pared 0 bases from V and 4 bases from J, leaving 10 bases between. CDR1 is SGHRS and CDR2 is YFSETQ in the germline V gene. CDR3 length equals 14 residues.

The chain employs TRBV12-5 and TRBJ2-1, with D uncertain. Trimming removed 3 bases at V and 8 bases at J, with 11 bases between. This CDR3 contains 13 residues. Germline values: CDR1 LGHNT, CDR2 FRNRAP. The CDR3 nucleotides read TGTGCTAGTGGTTTACGGTTTTTGGATGAGCAGTTCTTC. Protein sequence: CASGLRFLDEQFF.

Comment on this clone: The sample carries other DNA sequences with the same CDR3. This rearrangement joins TRBV6-6 to TRBJ2-7; 9 bases agree with TRBD1. Germline lookup yields CDR1 MNHNY and CDR2 SVGAGI (reference sequence). The V gene end was trimmed by 3 bases and the J gene end by 2 bases; junction bases not matched to a gene: 5. The CDR3 sequence is 15 residues long. The CDR3 region has the DNA TGTGCCAGCAGTTATTCCGGACAGGGGACCTACGAGCAGTACTTC. The encoded protein is CASSYSGQGTYEQYF.